This T cell receptor beta chain was identified in a study of stem cell transplantation in POMP-related autoinflammatory disease. The CDR3 contains 13 residues. The V gene's germline CDR1 is MNHEY and CDR2 SMNVEV (reference sequence). V lost 6 bases, J lost 1 base, and 10 bases lay in between. The study's findings and limits: In patients with PRAID, every analyzed T-cell subset tended to show lower diversity and higher clonality.

Sequencing used immunoSEQ multiplex PCR; TCRdb keeps in-frame clones, though not all of them. Among just over 1,000 clones listed, approximately 90% were seen once. On this clone: Its matching antigen is unknown.

Material: a CXCR5-defined cell subset from PBMCs. The V and J genes are TRBV27 and TRBJ2-7; D not resolved. This sequence was found in a human donor in good health. The CDR3 sequence is CASRRVGSYEQYF. As DNA, the CDR3 is TGTGCCAGCAGAAGGGTGGGATCCTACGAGCAGTACTTC.